The next 24 T cell receptor beta chains were all read from a single sample in a study of blood T cell repertoires in COVID-19. TCRdb's copy holds only in-frame clones and misses some; the assay was immunoSEQ multiplex PCR. The table lists 150,000 to 200,000 clones, around 89% of them singletons. The source material was peripheral blood. All receptors derive from a man in his fifties who had recovered from COVID-19.

The chain carries TRBV18 and TRBJ2-7; 9 bases fit TRBD1. The CDR3 is 14 residues long. CDR1 and CDR2 from the germline V gene are KGHSH and LQKENI. The trim removed 6 bases at V and 1 base at J, leaving 4 bases unmatched. CDR3 residues: CASSLQGASYEQYF. The CDR3 DNA is TGTGCCAGCTCTCTACAGGGGGCTTCCTACGAGCAGTACTTC.

The gene calls are TRBV5-4 and TRBJ2-7; D is unresolved. The CDR3 loop spans 12 amino acids. V gave up 0 bases and J gave up 6 bases, with 7 bases separating them. Germline V gene lookup returns CDR1 SGHNT and CDR2 YYREEE (reference sequence). The CDR3 DNA reads as TGTGCCAGCAGCTTGGAGCTTGGCGAGCAGTACTTC. It codes for CASSLELGEQYF. The full variable domain, rest sourced from reference TRBV5-4 and TRBJ2-7, is ETGVTQSPTHLIKTRGQQVTLRCSSQSGHNTVSWYQQALGQGPQFIFQYYREEENGRGNFPPRFSGLQFPNYSSELNVNALELDDSALYLCASSLELGEQYFGPGTRLTVT.

The rearrangement uses TRBV7-2 and TRBJ2-3; 9 bases agree with TRBD1. Germline V CDR1 and CDR2: SGHTA, FQGNSA. CDR3 length: 14 amino acids. The J segment lost 7 bases and the V segment lost 6 bases, leaving 8 bases of the junction unmatched. CDR3 DNA: TGTGCCAGCAGGGGGACAGGGAGGGTAAATACGCAGTATTTT. This encodes CASRGTGRVNTQYF.

The chain couples TRBV15 to TRBJ2-5; D gene unclear. Trimming cost V 2 bases and J 0 bases, with 10 bases left between them. This CDR3 has 15 amino acids. Germline V lookup: CDR1 LNHNV, CDR2 YYDKDF (reference sequence). CDR3 loop: CATSRQVTYQETQYF. CDR3 in DNA: TGTGCCACCAGCAGACAGGTAACTTACCAAGAGACCCAGTACTTC.

The chain combines TRBV19 with TRBJ2-7; 9 bases align to TRBD1. The V gene's germline CDR1 is LNHDA and CDR2 SQIVND (reference sequence). V shed 3 bases, J shed 5 bases, and the junction held 5 bases outside the gene matches. This CDR3 has 14 residues. This chain's CDR3 is CASSMEDRGDEQYF. CDR3 nucleotides: TGTGCCAGTAGTATGGAGGACAGGGGTGACGAGCAGTACTTC.

This chain joins TRBV29-1 and TRBJ2-2; unclear D gene. Germline V gene sequence: CDR1 SQVTM, CDR2 ANQGSEA. Trimming left V 5 bases short and J 0 bases short, with 10 bases between. The CDR3 extends over 14 amino acids. The CDR3 sequence is CSVLTSANTGELFF. The DNA of the CDR3 is TGCAGCGTTTTAACCAGTGCGAACACCGGGGAGCTGTTTTTT.

V gene TRBV7-2 combines with J gene TRBJ1-2, with TRBD1 as a possible D gene (6 bases). CDR3 length equals 17 residues. The V end was cut by 4 bases, the J end by 0 bases, with 18 bases between. In germline, CDR1 is SGHTA, CDR2 FQGNSA. CDR3 in DNA: TGTGCCAGCAGCTCACGGACAGTGACCCGATCTAACTATGGCTACACCTTC. This sequence encodes CASSSRTVTRSNYGYTF.

This rearrangement joins TRBV19 to TRBJ2-2; 11 bases fit TRBD1. This CDR3 is 16 amino acids long. Germline CDR1 reads LNHDA; CDR2 reads SQIVND (reference sequence). With 7 bases clipped from V and 6 bases from J, the junction kept 10 bases outside the gene matches. CDR3 sequence: CASNSPPGQGAGELFF. Written as DNA, the CDR3 is TGTGCCAGTAATTCCCCACCGGGACAGGGGGCCGGGGAGCTGTTTTTT. The full variable domain, with the rest looked up from reference TRBV19 and TRBJ2-2, is DGGITQSPKYLFRKEGQNVTLSCEQNLNHDAMYWYRQDPGQGLRLIYYSQIVNDFQKGDIAEGYSVSREKKESFPLTVTSAQKNPTAFYLCASNSPPGQGAGELFFGEGSRLTVL.

Points on this clone: The same CDR3 can be traced to other DNA sequences in this sample. The chain uses TRBV20-1 and TRBJ2-7, with unresolved D. The V and J ends lost 3 bases and 4 bases respectively, with 7 bases between them. Germline CDR1 DFQATT, CDR2 SNEGSKA (reference sequence). There are 11 residues in the CDR3. The CDR3 DNA reads as TGCAGTGCTAGTAGAGGTTACGAGCAGTACTTC. Amino acid sequence: CSASRGYEQYF.

V usage is TRBV5-6 and J usage is TRBJ2-7; 8 bases agree with TRBD1. CDR1 is SGHDT, CDR2 YYEEEE, per germline. The length of the CDR3 is 16 residues. The ends lost 4 bases at V and 0 bases at J; junction bases unmatched: 9. CDR3 in DNA: TGTGCCAGCAGCCAGACAGGGGCCCCTCGCTCCTACGAGCAGTACTTC. This gives the protein CASSQTGAPRSYEQYF.

The V gene is TRBV12-1, the J gene TRBJ2-7; the listed D gene, TRBD2, was not tested against the DNA. TRBV12-1 is an annotated pseudogene. The CDR3 has 12 amino acids. The CDR3 region is CASSPYYYEQYF. Written as DNA, the CDR3 is TGTGCCAGCAGCCCGTACTACTACGAGCAGTACTTC.

The chain employs TRBV7-6 and TRBJ2-7, with TRBD2 identical over 7 bases. The CDR3 sequence is 16 residues long. Per the germline V gene, CDR1 is SGHVS and CDR2 is FNYEAQ. V shed 1 base, J shed 3 bases, and the junction held 9 bases outside the gene matches. The CDR3 loop reads CASSLELSGENYEQYF. CDR3 DNA: TGTGCCAGCAGCTTAGAGTTGAGCGGGGAAAACTACGAGCAGTACTTC.

The rearrangement uses TRBV4-1 and TRBJ1-4; 12 bases fit TRBD1. CDR3 length equals 17 residues. After removal of 3 bases from V and 5 bases from J, the junction contained 7 bases not matched to a gene. Germline loops: CDR1 MGHRA, CDR2 YSYEKL. CDR3 nucleotide sequence: TGCGCCAGCAGCCACCCACCGGGACAGGGGGCCAATGAAAAACTGTTTTTT. Protein sequence: CASSHPPGQGANEKLFF.

The chain joins TRBV29-1 to TRBJ2-1; TRBD2 aligns across 11 bases. In germline, CDR1 is SQVTM, CDR2 ANQGSEA. After removal of 4 bases from V and 8 bases from J, the junction contained 7 bases not matched to a gene. CDR3 length equals 14 residues. The CDR3 region is CSVGVAGGQDEQFF. CDR3 DNA sequence: TGCAGCGTTGGTGTAGCGGGGGGGCAAGATGAGCAGTTCTTC.

This sequence joins TRBV2 and TRBJ1-2; 9 bases agree with TRBD1. Germline V CDR1 and CDR2: SNHLY, FYNNEI. The CDR3 has 14 amino acids. Trimming removed 5 bases from V and 8 bases from J; junction bases left unmatched: 9. This CDR3 reads CASSPGTGSGGYTF. CDR3 bases: TGTGCCAGCAGTCCCGGGACAGGGAGCGGGGGCTACACCTTC.

This clone was observed a handful of times. This sequence joins TRBV10-1 and TRBJ2-2; no clear D. The CDR3 contains 12 residues. V was trimmed by 6 bases and J by 7 bases, leaving 9 bases between them. Germline V gene lookup returns CDR1 WNHNN and CDR2 SYGVQD (reference sequence). CDR3 in amino acids: CASRADVGELFF. CDR3 coding DNA: TGCGCCAGCAGGGCGGATGTCGGGGAGCTGTTTTTT.

CDR3 nucleotide sequence: TGCAGCGTTGAGGGACAGGGTCAGGGTGGCTACACCTTC. Protein product: CSVEGQGQGGYTF. This chain links TRBV29-1 with TRBJ1-2, with 9 bases matching TRBD1. The CDR3 spans 13 residues. Losses at the gene ends were 3 bases for V and 7 bases for J; bases not matched to a gene: 6. In germline, CDR1 is SQVTM, CDR2 ANQGSEA.

This clone was picked up one time. The gene calls are TRBV11-2 and TRBJ1-2, with 7 bases lining up with TRBD1. Unmatched junction bases numbered 13, after V lost 5 bases and J lost 4 bases. This CDR3 is built from 16 residues. From germline, CDR1 is SGHAT and CDR2 FQNNGV. DNA of the CDR3: TGTGCCAGCAGCCCGGGTCTATCGGGACAGTTCTATGGCTACACCTTC. Translation: CASSPGLSGQFYGYTF.

The V call is TRBV14, the J call TRBJ2-7; TRBD2 matches at 8 bases. The CDR3 has 20 amino acids. The ends lost 2 bases at V and 4 bases at J; junction bases unmatched: 22. Germline CDR1 SGHDN, CDR2 FVKESK. The CDR3 spells CASSQSIPVLAGGPGYEQYF. CDR3 in DNA: TGTGCCAGCAGCCAATCAATCCCAGTGCTGGCGGGAGGTCCCGGGTACGAGCAGTACTTC.

The CDR3 DNA follows: TGTGCCAGCACTATGGACAGGGCGGTTGGCTACACCTTC. Protein: CASTMDRAVGYTF. V usage is TRBV6-5 and J usage is TRBJ1-2; 8 bases line up with TRBD1. From germline, CDR1 is MNHEY and CDR2 SVGAGI. V dropped 7 bases and J dropped 7; count of bases not matched to a gene: 8. The CDR3 totals 13 residues.

V usage is TRBV11-2 and J usage is TRBJ1-2, with 11 bases that match TRBD1. Germline V gene lookup returns CDR1 SGHAT and CDR2 FQNNGV. This CDR3 contains 14 residues. V gave up 5 bases and J gave up 6 bases; unmatched junction bases: 5. In DNA, the CDR3 is TGTGCCAGCAGCCGGGACAGGGGGGTTGATGGCTACACCTTC. It codes for CASSRDRGVDGYTF. The full variable domain, rest sourced from reference TRBV11-2 and TRBJ1-2, is EAGVAQSPRYKIIEKRQSVAFWCNPISGHATLYWYQQILGQGPKLLIQFQNNGVVDDSQLPKDRFSAERLKGVDSTLKIQPAKLEDSAVYLCASSRDRGVDGYTFGSGTRLTVV.

This clone was found once. This sequence joins TRBV11-3 and TRBJ2-2; unclear D gene. The germline V and J ends were trimmed by 4 bases and 6 bases, with 12 bases remaining between them. Germline V lookup: CDR1 SGHNT, CDR2 YENEEA. The CDR3 length is 14 residues. The CDR3 reads CASSSNRVPGELFF. The CDR3 DNA follows: TGTGCCAGCAGCTCTAACAGAGTTCCCGGGGAGCTGTTTTTT.

The V gene is TRBV6-5, the J gene TRBJ1-1; D possibly corresponds to TRBD1 (5 bases). Trimming took 6 bases from V and 5 from J, leaving 7 bases between them. Looked up from germline, CDR1 is MNHEY and CDR2 is SVGAGI. The CDR3 totals 11 residues. The CDR3 region is CASRGLTEAFF. CDR3 DNA sequence: TGTGCCAGCAGGGGGCTTACTGAAGCTTTCTTT.

The rearrangement joins TRBV2 to TRBJ2-7; TRBD2 agrees at 10 bases. The germline gives CDR1 SNHLY, CDR2 FYNNEI. This CDR3 is 18 amino acids long. The J segment lost 4 bases and the V segment lost 5 bases, leaving 17 bases of the junction unmatched. CDR3 nucleotides: TGTGCCAGCAGTCCGATGTTAGCTAGCGGGAGAACGTTGTACGAGCAGTACTTC. It translates to CASSPMLASGRTLYEQYF.